One and the same sample provided the 8 T cell receptor beta chains below, sequenced in a study of blood T cell repertoires in COVID-19. The data were produced by immunoSEQ multiplex PCR, yet TCRdb's version contains in-frame clones alone and is incomplete. The data show approximately 430,000 clones, roughly 85% seen once. The material sequenced was peripheral blood. The receptor source for this set is a woman aged 25 to 39 with active or convalescent COVID-19.

The chain couples TRBV10-3 to TRBJ2-7; D unresolved. CDR1 and CDR2 from the germline V gene are ENHRY and SYGVKD. Trimming pared 4 bases from V and 3 bases from J, leaving 13 bases between. This CDR3 has 14 amino acids. In DNA form, the CDR3 reads TGTGCCATCAGTGGATTATCCAGCGACTACGAGCAGTACTTC. Amino acid sequence: CAISGLSSDYEQYF.

The CDR3 loop reads CASSLDYSNYGYTF. The CDR3 DNA follows: TGTGCCAGCAGCTTGGATTACAGTAACTATGGCTACACCTTC. V is TRBV5-6 and J is TRBJ1-2, with D uncertain. This CDR3 has 14 residues. CDR1 is SGHDT and CDR2 is YYEEEE in the germline V gene. Trimming cost V 0 bases and J 1 base, with 7 bases left between them.

V usage is TRBV10-2 and J usage is TRBJ1-2, with 10 bases identical to TRBD1. V trimming: 10 bases; J trimming: 8 bases; junction bases outside the gene matches: 7. This CDR3 comprises 12 residues. Germline lookup yields CDR1 WSHSY and CDR2 SAAADI. CDR3 amino acids: CATIGTGEGYTF. In DNA, the CDR3 is TGCGCCACCATTGGGACAGGGGAGGGCTACACCTTC.

The V gene is TRBV9, the J gene TRBJ1-1, with 9 bases that match TRBD1. The CDR3 sequence is 19 residues long. Losses at the gene ends were 3 bases for V and 5 bases for J; bases not matched to a gene: 20. The germline CDR1 and CDR2 sequences are SGDLS and YYNGEE. For the CDR3, the DNA is TGTGCCAGCAGCGAAGCGCCGATGAGACAGGGGGGTTTGGTTACTGAAGCTTTCTTT. Amino acid sequence: CASSEAPMRQGGLVTEAFF.

This clone appeared once. This rearrangement joins TRBV19 to TRBJ1-1, with TRBD1 matching over 7 bases. The CDR3 extends over 16 amino acids. J was trimmed by 3 bases and V by 5 bases; bases with no gene match: 12. Germline V gene data show CDR1 as LNHDA and CDR2 as SQIVND (reference sequence). The CDR3: CASSDRDSLPYTEAFF. CDR3 in DNA: TGTGCCAGTAGTGACCGGGACAGCCTGCCGTACACTGAAGCTTTCTTT.

V usage is TRBV2 and J usage is TRBJ1-5; 8 nucleotides line up with TRBD1. The V gene's germline CDR1 is SNHLY and CDR2 FYNNEI. Trimming took 6 bases from V and 5 from J; bases not matched to a gene: 3. The CDR3 extends over 13 amino acids. CDR3 residues: CASRGTGYQPQHF. The CDR3 region has the DNA TGTGCCAGCAGGGGGACAGGTTATCAGCCCCAGCATTTT.

The rearrangement uses TRBV18 and TRBJ1-2, with 8 bases identical to TRBD1. The V segment lost 0 bases and the J segment 6 bases; nucleotides outside the gene matches: 9. From germline, CDR1 is KGHSH and CDR2 LQKENI. This CDR3 is 16 amino acids long. This chain's CDR3 is CASSPPIGQGSDGYTF. The DNA for the CDR3 is TGTGCCAGCTCACCACCGATAGGACAGGGATCAGATGGCTACACCTTC.

The chain uses TRBV27 and TRBJ1-6; the match to TRBD1 covers 8 bases. Germline CDR1 reads MNHEY; CDR2 reads SMNVEV (reference sequence). The CDR3 sequence is 15 residues long. V gave up 3 bases and J gave up 8 bases; unmatched junction bases: 6. This CDR3 reads CASSFRTGKDSPLHF. Here the CDR3 DNA reads TGTGCCAGCAGTTTCAGGACAGGGAAGGATTCACCCCTCCACTTT.